These 30 T cell receptor beta chains came from one sample sequenced in a study of response to subunit inactivated influenza vaccine. TCRdb reprocessed the RT-PCR reads via MiXCR and lists one record per CDR3 protein. The sample has roughly 620,000 distinct CDR3 sequences, about 11% seen once. These data also featured in a second study, about T cells expressing NK-cell markers. As that report states: Production of TCR beta cDNA relied on 5'RACE template switching with UMIs.

The sample in question was PBMCs from blood, obtained on the day of vaccination. Source of these receptors: a middle-aged man who received an inactivated influenza vaccine.

This clonotype has at least ten counts. The chain joins TRBV24-1 to TRBJ2-2; the match to TRBD1 covers 12 bases. Trimming at V came to 4 bases and at J to 3 bases, leaving 14 bases not matched to a gene. Germline V gives CDR1 KGHDR, CDR2 SFDVKD. The CDR3 contains 20 residues. CDR3 residues: CATSDPTWDRGQQYTGELFF. The DNA for the CDR3 is TGTGCCACCAGTGACCCCACCTGGGACAGGGGGCAACAGTACACCGGGGAGCTGTTTTTT.

Only a few counts were recorded for this clonotype. The chain joins TRBV4-1 to TRBJ1-3; D not certain. The length of the CDR3 is 14 residues. The germline V gene encodes CDR1 MGHRA and CDR2 YSYEKL. V lost 1 base and J 0 bases, leaving 4 bases between the germline ends. This CDR3 is CASSQAVSGNTIYF. The CDR3 region has the DNA TGCGCCAGCAGCCAAGCCGTCTCTGGAAACACCATATATTTT.

This chain joins TRBV12-3 or TRBV12-4 and TRBJ2-7; 8 bases are a match to TRBD1. The CDR3 length is 14 residues. V gave up 5 bases and J gave up 3 bases; unmatched junction bases: 6. Written as DNA, the CDR3 is TGTGCCAGCAGTCGAAGACAGGGGTTCTACGAGCAGTACTTC. Encoded protein: CASSRRQGFYEQYF.

CDR3: CSARSTVGETQYF. In DNA, the CDR3 is TGCAGTGCTAGAAGTACGGTCGGCGAGACCCAGTACTTC. The chain recombines TRBV20-1 with TRBJ2-5; D not resolved. Looked up from germline, CDR1 is DFQATT and CDR2 is SNEGSKA (reference sequence). The V gene lost 2 bases and the J gene lost 5 bases, with 12 bases spanning the gap. This CDR3 spans 13 amino acids.

The J gene is TRBJ2-7, the V gene TRBV20-1; TRBD2 matches at 7 bases. This CDR3 is built from 15 residues. Germline CDR1 is DFQATT and CDR2 is SNEGSKA (reference sequence). The V gene end was trimmed by 3 bases and the J gene end by 0 bases; junction bases not matched to a gene: 8. CDR3 region: CSARALAEPSYEQYF. CDR3 coding DNA: TGCAGTGCTAGGGCGCTAGCGGAGCCCTCCTACGAGCAGTACTTC.

The V call is TRBV11-2, the J call TRBJ2-3, with 8 bases identical to TRBD1. The CDR3 loop spans 19 amino acids. The V gene's germline CDR1 is SGHAT and CDR2 FQNNGV. The V gene end was trimmed by 5 bases and the J gene end by 0 bases; junction bases not matched to a gene: 16. The CDR3 DNA reads as TGTGCCAGCAGCCCAACACGCCCCCGGACAGGGCAAAGCACAGATACGCAGTATTTT. Its protein product is CASSPTRPRTGQSTDTQYF.

Only a few counts were recorded for this clonotype. This rearrangement joins TRBV12-3 or TRBV12-4 to TRBJ1-2; 10 bases line up with TRBD1. This CDR3 has 14 amino acids. J lost 7 bases, V lost 7 bases, and 9 bases had no gene match. The CDR3: CASTAGTGEGGYTF. The CDR3 coding sequence is TGTGCCAGCACCGCTGGGACAGGGGAGGGTGGCTACACCTTC.

The gene calls are TRBV7-2 and TRBJ2-3; D is perhaps TRBD1 or TRBD2 (5 bases each). Trimming pared 4 bases from V and 1 base from J, leaving 15 bases between. Germline loops: CDR1 SGHTA, CDR2 FQGNSA. The CDR3 runs to 16 residues. CDR3 coding DNA: TGTGCCAGCAGCTCCGCAGGGAGTACTCGCACAGATACGCAGTATTTT. This sequence encodes CASSSAGSTRTDTQYF.

This clonotype was seen at least ten times. The rearrangement links TRBV7-8 to TRBJ2-2; weak D call: TRBD1 (5 bases). Germline V gives CDR1 SGHVS, CDR2 FQNEAQ. The CDR3 contains 14 residues. V was cut by 1 base and J by 8 bases, with 11 bases left in between. CDR3: CASSLGGLAGELFF. The DNA of the CDR3 is TGTGCCAGCAGCTTAGGGGGCTTAGCTGGGGAGCTGTTTTTT.

This clonotype was observed a handful of times. The CDR3 region is CASSPQTSFEQYF. CDR3 sequence (DNA): TGTGCCAGCAGCCCCCAGACTAGTTTCGAGCAGTACTTC. The genes are TRBV7-2 and TRBJ2-7; tentatively, D is TRBD2 (6 bases). Germline V gene data show CDR1 as SGHTA and CDR2 as FQGNSA. The length of the CDR3 is 13 residues. Trimming stripped 5 bases from V and 6 bases from J, with 14 bases between.

The chain carries TRBV24-1 and TRBJ2-1; D remains ambiguous. V lost 2 bases to trimming and J lost 7 bases, with 8 bases between them. The CDR3 has 13 residues. The germline V gene encodes CDR1 KGHDR and CDR2 SFDVKD. As DNA, the CDR3 is TGTGCCACCAGTGATTGGGCTGGAAATGAGCAGTTCTTC. The encoded protein is CATSDWAGNEQFF.

This clonotype was seen more than once but under ten times. V is TRBV5-6 and J is TRBJ2-1; 7 nucleotides align to TRBD2. After removal of 7 bases from V and 5 bases from J, the junction contained 12 bases not matched to a gene. The CDR3 is 15 amino acids. The V gene's germline CDR1 is SGHDT and CDR2 YYEEEE. CDR3 DNA sequence: TGTGCCAGCGGCGGGGGACTTTTTCAGGACAATGAGCAGTTCTTC. It codes for CASGGGLFQDNEQFF. The full variable domain, in which reference TRBV5-6 and TRBJ2-1 provide the parts outside the CDR3, is DAGVTQSPTHLIKTRGQQVTLRCSPKSGHDTVSWYQQALGQGPQFIFQYYEEEERQRGNFPDRFSGHQFPNYSSELNVNALLLGDSALYLCASGGGLFQDNEQFFGPGTRLTVL.

The chain has TRBV7-2 and TRBJ2-1; 7 bases map to TRBD2. CDR1 and CDR2 (germline): SGHTA, FQGNSA. The CDR3 covers 14 residues. The CDR3 protein is CAVRRLAVYNEQFF. DNA of the CDR3: TGTGCTGTACGTCGGCTAGCGGTCTACAATGAGCAGTTCTTC.

This clonotype was counted only a few times. The CDR3 loop reads CASSLHGAYEQYF. CDR3 in DNA: TGTGCCAGCAGTTTACACGGGGCTTACGAGCAGTACTTC. The chain links TRBV12-3 or TRBV12-4 to TRBJ2-7; the D gene could be TRBD1 or TRBD2 (5 bases each). V was shortened by 2 bases and J by 4 bases, with 9 bases between the two germline ends. The CDR3 is 13 amino acids.

The table lists this clonotype with a few counts. The chain's CDR3 is CASSSGTSGTYEQFF. The CDR3 DNA is TGCGCCAGCAGCTCCGGGACTAGCGGGACGTATGAGCAGTTCTTC. The V and J genes are TRBV4-3 and TRBJ2-1, with 13 bases identical to TRBD2. V shed 5 bases and J 8 bases; nucleotides not matched to a gene: 6. Germline lookup yields CDR1 LGHNA and CDR2 YSLEER. The CDR3 has 15 residues.

The chain employs TRBV7-6 and TRBJ2-3; D is perhaps TRBD2 (5 bases). The CDR3 totals 16 residues. Germline-derived CDR1 and CDR2 are SGHVS and FNYEAQ. V was pared by 2 bases and J by 0 bases, with 12 bases between. The CDR3 sequence: CASSLRIRGSTDTQYF. The CDR3 bases are TGTGCCAGCAGCTTACGGATCAGAGGGAGCACAGATACGCAGTATTTT.

The J gene is TRBJ2-5, the V gene TRBV9; D remains ambiguous. Germline lookup yields CDR1 SGDLS and CDR2 YYNGEE. V was shortened by 0 bases and J by 5 bases, with 11 bases between the two germline ends. CDR3 length equals 14 residues. CDR3 residues: CASSVGSGWETQYF. CDR3 nucleotides: TGTGCCAGCAGCGTAGGTTCGGGCTGGGAGACCCAGTACTTC. Supplemented by reference TRBV9 and TRBJ2-5, the full variable domain reads DSGVTQTPKHLITATGQRVTLRCSPRSGDLSVYWYQQSLDQGLQFLIQYYNGEERAKGNILERFSAQQFPDLHSELNLSSLELGDSALYFCASSVGSGWETQYFGPGTRLLVL.

This clonotype was seen more than once but under ten times. The V and J genes are TRBV12-3 or TRBV12-4 and TRBJ2-1; 10 bases are shared with TRBD2. The CDR3 runs 18 residues. The ends lost 0 bases at V and 0 bases at J; junction bases unmatched: 5. Written as DNA, the CDR3 is TGTGCCAGCAGTTTAGCTAGCGGGAGGCTCAGCTCCTACAATGAGCAGTTCTTC. Its translation is CASSLASGRLSSYNEQFF.

This clonotype has just a few counts. The chain employs TRBV5-1 and TRBJ2-2, with a weak D call TRBD2 (5 bases). This CDR3 spans 16 amino acids. V gave up 3 bases and J gave up 2 bases, with 14 bases separating them. CDR1 and CDR2 (germline): SGHRS, YFSETQ. The CDR3 reads CASSSLRGKNTGELFF. In DNA, the CDR3 is TGCGCCAGCAGCTCCTTACGAGGGAAAAACACCGGGGAGCTGTTTTTT.

The genes are TRBV12-3 or TRBV12-4 and TRBJ1-5; no definite D call. The CDR3 runs 13 residues. Trimming stripped 6 bases from V and 4 bases from J, with 10 bases between. The CDR3 loop is CASSSSRNQPQHF. The CDR3 DNA is TGTGCCAGCAGCTCTTCGAGGAATCAGCCCCAGCATTTT.

This clonotype was counted a few times. The chain joins TRBV7-2 to TRBJ1-4; D remains unclear. CDR1 is SGHTA and CDR2 is FQGNSA in the germline V gene. V was cut by 3 bases and J by 8 bases, with 16 bases left in between. CDR3 length: 15 amino acids. CDR3 region: CASSFYLALREKLFF. Here the CDR3 DNA reads TGTGCCAGCAGCTTCTATCTTGCCCTCCGGGAAAAACTGTTTTTT.

This sequence joins TRBV6-1 and TRBJ1-2; D may be TRBD1 (6 bases). Germline assignment: CDR1 MNHNS and CDR2 SASEGT. The V and J ends lost 6 bases and 3 bases respectively, with 14 bases between them. CDR3 length: 14 amino acids. The CDR3 DNA reads TGTGCCAGCAGCGAGACAGGATTACACTATGGCTACACCTTC. This translates into CASSETGLHYGYTF.

The rearrangement links TRBV12-3 or TRBV12-4 to TRBJ2-7; 10 bases are a match to TRBD1. The CDR3 runs 13 residues. Unmatched junction bases numbered 4, after V lost 5 bases and J lost 6 bases. The DNA for the CDR3 is TGTGCCAGCAGTCCCGGGACAGGGGTCGAGCAGTACTTC. Its translation is CASSPGTGVEQYF.

This clonotype was detected a few times. V gene TRBV20-1 combines with J gene TRBJ2-3, with TRBD2 identical over 9 bases. Germline-derived CDR1 and CDR2 are DFQATT and SNEGSKA (reference sequence). V lost 6 bases, J lost 4 bases, and 5 bases stayed unmatched. The CDR3 is made up of 13 amino acids. For the CDR3, the DNA is TGCAGTGCCCCCGGCGGGAGGGCAGATACGCAGTATTTT. This encodes CSAPGGRADTQYF.

This clonotype was recorded a few times. The CDR3 DNA follows: TGTGCCAGCAGTCCTTCGACAGGGAACTATGGCTACACCTTC. Encoded protein: CASSPSTGNYGYTF. This sequence joins TRBV27 and TRBJ1-2; 7 bases fit TRBD1. The CDR3 runs 14 residues. CDR1 and CDR2 from the germline V gene are MNHEY and SMNVEV (reference sequence). V was pared by 5 bases and J by 2 bases, with 5 bases of the junction left unmatched.

The table lists this clonotype with many counts. The rearrangement joins TRBV24-1 to TRBJ2-6; TRBD1 matches 9 bases. CDR1 KGHDR and CDR2 SFDVKD come from the germline V gene. This CDR3 contains 16 residues. Trimming at V came to 9 bases and at J to 0 bases, leaving 5 bases not matched to a gene. The CDR3 protein is CATAGTGHSGANVLTF. For the CDR3, the DNA is TGTGCCACCGCCGGGACAGGGCACTCTGGGGCCAACGTCCTGACTTTC.

This clonotype was counted between two and nine times. The chain combines TRBV6-6 with TRBJ1-5; the D is unclear. The germline V gene has CDR1 MNHNY and CDR2 SVGAGI (reference sequence). The CDR3 is 13 amino acids. Trimming shortened V by 6 bases and J by 5 bases, and 11 bases separated the two germline ends. This CDR3 is CASRKMGDQPQHF. Written as DNA, the CDR3 is TGTGCCAGCAGGAAAATGGGTGATCAGCCCCAGCATTTT.

The chain joins TRBV7-9 to TRBJ2-3; the D is unclear. Between the trimmed V and J ends, which lost 2 bases and 0 bases, there was a span of 6 bases. CDR1 and CDR2 from the germline V gene are SEHNR and FQNEAQ (reference sequence). The CDR3 covers 14 residues. The CDR3 sequence is CASSLTISTDTQYF. Here the CDR3 DNA reads TGTGCCAGCAGCTTAACTATTAGCACAGATACGCAGTATTTT.

The chain has TRBV24-1 and TRBJ2-2; 12 bases are shared with TRBD1. V lost 4 bases, J lost 6 bases, and 5 bases stayed unmatched. CDR3 length: 16 residues. Per the germline V gene, CDR1 is KGHDR and CDR2 is SFDVKD. CDR3 region: CATSDLGQGAAGELFF. The CDR3, as DNA: TGTGCCACCAGTGACCTGGGACAGGGGGCGGCCGGGGAGCTGTTTTTT.

This clonotype was seen ten or more times. The chain links TRBV28 to TRBJ2-7; D unresolved. Looked up from germline, CDR1 is MDHEN and CDR2 is SYDVKM. V was clipped by 3 bases and J by 2 bases, with 8 bases between them. This CDR3 has 13 amino acids. The CDR3 spells CASSLGFTYEQYF. The CDR3, as DNA: TGTGCCAGCAGTTTGGGCTTCACCTACGAGCAGTACTTC.